In this sample, the clone carrying this TCR beta chain turned up a few times. Its antigen is still unknown. Methods used by the authors: Built for papillary thyroid cancer, a distant-metastasis classifier drew on CDR3 differences across clinicopathological groups. TCRdb reassembled clones from the PCR reads with MiXCR. The V and J calls shown here were made by TCRdb, not taken from the authors' results. The table records fewer than 5,500 clones, around 27% of them present only once. The data were obtained in a study of metastatic and nonmetastatic thyroid tumors. On the study more broadly: Comparative analysis of repertoires was undertaken across blood and tumor or nodule tissue obtained from malignant and benign thyroid patients. Findings and limits, study-wide: Malignant thyroid tumors reportedly had TCR beta diversity that was significantly higher than in benign nodules, in blood and tumor.

The CDR3 runs 16 residues. In germline, CDR1 is SGHVS, CDR2 FQNEAQ. J lost 3 bases, V lost 5 bases, and 10 bases had no gene match. None of the patients had undergone any treatment ahead of thyroid surgery. J is TRBJ2-7 and V is TRBV7-8; 10 nucleotides align to TRBD2. The sequence was obtained from a female donor with papillary thyroid cancer or a benign thyroid nodule (not recorded which). Some clones in this sample may be carry-over from other donors' samples. Sequences were obtained from adjacent normal tissue. CDR3 protein: CASSPRTSGGIYEQYF. CDR3 nucleotides: TGTGCCAGCAGCCCTCGGACTAGCGGAGGTATCTACGAGCAGTACTTC.